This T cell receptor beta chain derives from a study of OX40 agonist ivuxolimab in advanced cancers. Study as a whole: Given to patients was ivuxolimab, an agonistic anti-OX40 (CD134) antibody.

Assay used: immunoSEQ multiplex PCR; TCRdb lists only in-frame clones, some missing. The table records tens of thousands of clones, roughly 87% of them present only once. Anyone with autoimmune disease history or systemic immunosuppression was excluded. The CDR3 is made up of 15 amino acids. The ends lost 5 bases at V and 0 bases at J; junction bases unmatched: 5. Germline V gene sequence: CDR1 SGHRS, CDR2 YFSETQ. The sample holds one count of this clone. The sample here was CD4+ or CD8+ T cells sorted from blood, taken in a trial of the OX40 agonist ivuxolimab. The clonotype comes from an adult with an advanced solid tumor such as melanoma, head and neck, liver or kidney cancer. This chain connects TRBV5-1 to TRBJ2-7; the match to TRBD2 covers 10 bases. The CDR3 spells CASSYSGRSSYEQYF. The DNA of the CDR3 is TGCGCCAGCAGTTATAGCGGGAGGAGCTCCTACGAGCAGTACTTC.